A selection of T cell receptor beta chains follows, all from one sample in a study of metastatic and nonmetastatic thyroid tumors. MiXCR reprocessed the PCR reads for TCRdb. The table includes 50,000 to 60,000 clones, approximately 15% detected once. The sequencing sample was made of blood. All receptors come from a female donor with papillary thyroid cancer or a benign thyroid nodule (not recorded which). Some clones in this sample may be carry-over from other donors' samples. Each CDR3 is given with its conserved first and last residue. D genes are given only for firm matches. Size is omitted from some rows. Given values are once, few, many or a class for expanded clones.

d_call	v_call	clone_size	j_call	cdr3_nt	cdr3_aa
TRBD2	TRBV24-1	many	TRBJ2-1	TGTGCCACCAGTGAATATAGCGGGAGAAGAGATGAGCAGTTCTTC	CATSEYSGRRDEQFF
NA	TRBV3-1	many	TRBJ2-7	TGTGCCAGCAGCCAATCCTCCTACGAGCAGTACTTC	CASSQSSYEQYF
TRBD2	TRBV5-1	many	TRBJ2-5	TGCGCCAGCAGCTTGGCCAGGACTAGCGGGAGTCGAGAGACCCAGTACTTC	CASSLARTSGSRETQYF
NA	TRBV28	many	TRBJ2-5	TGTGCCAGCAGCCCACTCCGAGGGGGCGGGGGCCAAGAGACCCAGTACTTC	CASSPLRGGGGQETQYF
NA	TRBV27	NA	TRBJ1-2	TGTGCCAGCAGTTTCCGACAGGCGGGTGTTAACTATGGCTACACCTTC	CASSFRQAGVNYGYTF
TRBD1	TRBV2	many	TRBJ2-4	TGTGCCAGCAGAACGACAGGGACCAAAAACATTCAGTACTTC	CASRTTGTKNIQYF
NA	TRBV9	many	TRBJ1-1	TGTGCCAGCAGCGTAGAACAGATGAACACTGAAGCTTTCTTT	CASSVEQMNTEAFF
NA	TRBV28	NA	TRBJ2-7	TGTGCCAGCAGCCCTCGGGACACCAATGGGTTCAATGTCTTC	CASSPRDTNGFNVF
NA	TRBV6-1	NA	TRBJ1-3	TGTGCCAGCAGTGAGAGGAGGGAAGCCTCTCGAAACACCATATACTTT	CASSERREASRNTIYF
TRBD2	TRBV6-5	few	TRBJ2-1	TGTACCAGCAGTCCCGAGGGACTAGCGGCACTCTACAATGAGCAGTTCTTC	CTSSPEGLAALYNEQFF
NA	TRBV27	many	TRBJ2-1	TGTGCCAGCAGTTTACGACCGGACAGATACAATGAGCAGTTCTTC	CASSLRPDRYNEQFF
NA	TRBV6-2/TRBV6-3	many	TRBJ2-5	TGTGCCAGCAGTTACTCGGCGGGTAGCCCTCAAGAGACCCAGTACTTC	CASSYSAGSPQETQYF
NA	TRBV10-1	many	TRBJ2-7	TGCGCCAGCAGTGAGGCGGGATACTACGAGCAGTACTTC	CASSEAGYYEQYF
NA	TRBV4-2	many	TRBJ1-5	TGTGCCAGCAGCCAAGAGGCTTTACCCGTAGGAAGTTTCAATCAGCCCCAGCATTTT	CASSQEALPVGSFNQPQHF
NA	TRBV5-6	many	TRBJ1-5	TGTGCCAGCAGCTTTCGTGACGGGTATCAGCCCCAGCATTTT	CASSFRDGYQPQHF
NA	TRBV7-8	many	TRBJ2-1	TGTGCCAGCAGCTTAGCCGGAGTAGACAATGAGCAGTTCTTC	CASSLAGVDNEQFF
TRBD1	TRBV18	many	TRBJ2-5	TGTGCCAGCTTACCACCGCAGGGACAGGGGTTGGAGACCCAGTACTTC	CASLPPQGQGLETQYF
NA	TRBV4-2	NA	TRBJ2-5	TGTGCCAGCAGCCAAGATCACCCGGCGGGGGAGACCCAGTACTTC	CASSQDHPAGETQYF
NA	TRBV28	NA	TRBJ1-2	TGTTCCAGCATGACTTATGATGGCTACACCTTC	CSSMTYDGYTF
NA	TRBV12-3/TRBV12-4	many	TRBJ2-1	TGTGCCAGCAGTAAACTATTAACAGGAGCCAATGAGCAGTTCTTC	CASSKLLTGANEQFF
NA	TRBV30	many	TRBJ1-5	TGTGCCTGGAGCGCTTTCCCTGATCAGCCCCAGCATTTT	CAWSAFPDQPQHF
TRBD2	TRBV28	few	TRBJ2-1	TGTGCCAGCAGTTCACCACTACTAGCGGTCTGGTACAATGAGCAGTTCTTC	CASSSPLLAVWYNEQFF
TRBD1	TRBV19	few	TRBJ1-2	TGTGCCAGTAGTCCCGGACAGGGGGATGGCTACACCTTC	CASSPGQGDGYTF
TRBD2	TRBV6-1	many	TRBJ2-2	TGTGCCAGCAGTGAAGCGTCACTAGCGGGAGTCACCGGGGAGCTGTTTTTT	CASSEASLAGVTGELFF
TRBD2	TRBV6-2/TRBV6-3	few	TRBJ2-7	TGTGCCACTAGTTACGGCGGGAGGACAGAGCAGTACTTC	CATSYGGRTEQYF
NA	TRBV28	NA	TRBJ2-7	TGTGCCAGCAGTTCCAGCCCCTACGAGCATTACTTC	CASSSSPYEHYF
NA	TRBV20-1	many	TRBJ2-7	TGCAGTGCTAGAGATCAGTCCGGGGAATTGTACGAGCAGTACTTC	CSARDQSGELYEQYF
NA	TRBV7-3	many	TRBJ1-5	TGTGCCAGACCCTGGGCAGGGGGCAATCAGCCCCAGCATTTT	CARPWAGGNQPQHF
TRBD1	TRBV3-1	NA	TRBJ1-3	TGTGCCAGCAGCCTTGGAGAAGGGGGCCACACCATATATTTT	CASSLGEGGHTIYF
TRBD2	TRBV4-2	many	TRBJ2-3	TGTGCCAGCAGCCTCCGGACTAGCGGGAGCACAGATACGCAGTATTTT	CASSLRTSGSTDTQYF
NA	TRBV20-1	NA	TRBJ1-2	TGCAGTGCTAGACTGGGGGCCGTGGGCGATTGCTACACCTTC	CSARLGAVGDCYTF
NA	TRBV2	NA	TRBJ1-5	TGTGCCAGCAGTGAAGGTTTTCGTATGTCGCGCAATCAGCCCCAGCATTTT	CASSEGFRMSRNQPQHF
NA	TRBV4-1	many	TRBJ1-1	TGCGCCAGCAGCCAACCAGGAGGGAACACTGAAGCTTTCTTT	CASSQPGGNTEAFF
NA	TRBV7-6	many	TRBJ2-6	TGTGCCAGCAGCTTTCAGGGCTCTGGGGCCAACGTCCTGACTTTC	CASSFQGSGANVLTF
NA	TRBV6-1	NA	TRBJ2-7	TGTGCCAGCAGTGATTTCGTACACGAGCAGTACTTC	CASSDFVHEQYF
TRBD1	TRBV6-1	many	TRBJ2-7	TGTGCCAGCAGACGCGCGGGACAGGGTATCTACGAGCAGTACTTC	CASRRAGQGIYEQYF
NA	TRBV20-1	NA	TRBJ1-1	TGCAGTGCTAGAGTGACAGTTGAAGCTTTCTTT	CSARVTVEAFF